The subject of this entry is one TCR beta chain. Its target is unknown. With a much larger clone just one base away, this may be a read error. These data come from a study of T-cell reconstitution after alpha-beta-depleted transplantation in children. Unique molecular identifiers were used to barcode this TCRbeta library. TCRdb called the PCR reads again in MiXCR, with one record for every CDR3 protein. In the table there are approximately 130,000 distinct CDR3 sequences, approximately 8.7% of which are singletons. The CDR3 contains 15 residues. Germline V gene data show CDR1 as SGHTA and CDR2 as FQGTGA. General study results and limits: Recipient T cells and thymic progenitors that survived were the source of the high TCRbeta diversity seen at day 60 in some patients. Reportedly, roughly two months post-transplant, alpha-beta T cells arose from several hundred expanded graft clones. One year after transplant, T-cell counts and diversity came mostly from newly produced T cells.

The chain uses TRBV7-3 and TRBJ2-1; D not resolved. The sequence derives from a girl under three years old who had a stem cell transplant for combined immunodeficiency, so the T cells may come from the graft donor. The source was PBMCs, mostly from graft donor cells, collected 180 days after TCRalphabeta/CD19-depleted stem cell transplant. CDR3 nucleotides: TGTGCCAGCAGCTTAGGGAACGTGGAAGGAAATGACCAGTTCTTC. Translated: CASSLGNVEGNDQFF. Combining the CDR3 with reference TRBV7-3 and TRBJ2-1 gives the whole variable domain GAGVSQTPSNKVTEKGKYVELRCDPISGHTALYWYRQSLGQGPEFLIYFQGTGAADDSGLPNDRFFAVRPEGSVSTLKIQRTERGDSAVYLCASSLGNVEGNDQFFGPGTRLTVL.